This T cell receptor (beta chain) was found in a study of blood T cell repertoires in COVID-19. Study in general: Acute and convalescent COVID-19 samples came from the United States, Italy and Spain.

In the authors' workflow: Amplified reference gene primers provided the basis for estimating nucleated cell counts. Repertoires were generated with immunoSEQ multiplex PCR, while TCRdb's copy carries only in-frame clones and drops some. V and J calls and clone size are those listed in that table; D and trimming were worked out from the DNA. The data contain roughly 200,000 clones, approximately 81% of them seen just once; the ten biggest clones take up 15% to 20%. Seattle cases were enrolled at active infection and followed longitudinally. V lost 4 bases to trimming and J lost 7 bases; unmatched junction nucleotides: 10. Germline CDR1 SGHNT, CDR2 YYREEE (reference sequence). The CDR3 runs to 16 residues.

Material for sequencing was peripheral blood. This clonotype originated in a person aged 65-85 years with COVID-19, enrolled during active disease. The chain combines TRBV5-4 with TRBJ2-1, with TRBD1 identical over 11 bases. Here the CDR3 reads CASSGQGAILKNEQFF. The DNA for the CDR3 is TGTGCCAGCAGCGGACAGGGGGCGATTCTAAAAAATGAGCAGTTCTTC. Full variable domain (outside the CDR3, taken from reference TRBV5-4 and TRBJ2-1): ETGVTQSPTHLIKTRGQQVTLRCSSQSGHNTVSWYQQALGQGPQFIFQYYREEENGRGNFPPRFSGLQFPNYSSELNVNALELDDSALYLCASSGQGAILKNEQFFGPGTRLTVL.